This entry concerns a single T cell receptor (beta chain). The sample is drawn from a study of blood T cell repertoires in COVID-19. CDR1 and CDR2 from the germline V gene are SGHRS and YFSETQ. The CDR3 extends over 16 amino acids. Trimming removed 0 bases at V and 1 base at J, with 10 bases between. Seattle patients were enrolled during active infection and followed longitudinally. The repertoire was sequenced with immunoSEQ multiplex PCR; TCRdb's copy has only in-frame clones and lacks some. The table shows 300,000 to 450,000 clones, with more than 75% occurring only once. This TCR was recovered from a woman in her twenties or thirties with COVID-19, enrolled during active disease. The sequencing sample was made of peripheral blood. V gene TRBV5-1 combines with J gene TRBJ1-4, with a weak D call TRBD1 (5 bases). This CDR3 reads CASSLVGDLTNEKLFF. The CDR3 region has the DNA TGCGCCAGCAGCTTGGTTGGGGACTTAACTAATGAAAAACTGTTTTTT. Combining the CDR3 with reference TRBV5-1 and TRBJ1-4 gives the whole variable domain KAGVTQTPRYLIKTRGQQVTLSCSPISGHRSVSWYQQTPGQGLQFLFEYFSETQRNKGNFPGRFSGRQFSNSRSEMNVSTLELGDSALYLCASSLVGDLTNEKLFFGSGTQLSVL.